Listed here are 22 T cell receptor beta chains from one sample, sequenced in a study of control samples from healthy donors and cancer patients. Only in-frame clones appear in the TCRdb table, and some are missing; sequencing was by immunoSEQ multiplex PCR. Of under 130,000 clones in the sample, 83% are singletons; the top ten hold 13%. The sample comprised blood. The source of these receptors is a woman in her fifties or sixties in good health.

This sequence joins TRBV11-2 and TRBJ1-3; D might be TRBD1 (5 bases). The CDR3 spans 16 residues. CDR1 SGHAT and CDR2 FQNNGV come from the germline V gene. The V end was cut by 2 bases, the J end by 12 bases, with 23 bases between. The CDR3 sequence is CASSLPRGGDARIIYF. CDR3 coding DNA: TGTGCCAGCAGCTTACCACGGGGGGGGGATGCTCGGATCATATATTTT.

V gene TRBV15 combines with J gene TRBJ1-3, with D hard to call. Germline lookup yields CDR1 LNHNV and CDR2 YYDKDF (reference sequence). The V end lost 1 base, the J end lost 0 bases, and 13 bases lay between the germline ends. This CDR3 comprises 17 residues. For the CDR3, the DNA is TGTGCCACCAGCAGAGGAAAGTTAGCACTCTCTGGAAACACCATATATTTT. This translates into CATSRGKLALSGNTIYF.

The chain carries TRBV27 and TRBJ1-5; unclear D gene. The CDR3 loop spans 14 amino acids. Trimming removed 0 bases at V and 2 bases at J, with 5 bases between. Germline assignment: CDR1 MNHEY and CDR2 SMNVEV (reference sequence). CDR3 amino acids: CASSLSMGNQPQHF. Here the CDR3 DNA reads TGTGCCAGCAGTTTATCGATGGGCAATCAGCCCCAGCATTTT.

This clone was seen just once. The CDR3 sequence is CASSEVTGGGNTEAFF. The CDR3 DNA reads as TGTGCCAGCAGTGAAGTAACAGGGGGGGGAAACACTGAAGCTTTCTTT. This chain connects TRBV6-1 to TRBJ1-1; 8 nucleotides align to TRBD1. Germline V CDR1 and CDR2: MNHNS, SASEGT. V shed 1 base, J shed 2 bases, and the junction held 6 bases outside the gene matches. This CDR3 is built from 16 residues.

The genes are TRBV5-1 and TRBJ1-2; 10 positions match TRBD1. With 0 bases clipped from V and 7 bases from J, the junction kept 3 bases outside the gene matches. The CDR3 extends over 14 amino acids. The germline gives CDR1 SGHRS, CDR2 YFSETQ. This CDR3 is CASSLGTGGFGYTF. The CDR3 DNA reads TGCGCCAGCAGCTTGGGGACAGGGGGTTTTGGCTACACCTTC. Complete variable domain (other parts from reference TRBV5-1 and TRBJ1-2): KAGVTQTPRYLIKTRGQQVTLSCSPISGHRSVSWYQQTPGQGLQFLFEYFSETQRNKGNFPGRFSGRQFSNSRSEMNVSTLELGDSALYLCASSLGTGGFGYTFGSGTRLTVV.

The rearrangement links TRBV15 to TRBJ1-5; TRBD1 aligns across 7 bases. This CDR3 is 17 amino acids long. Germline-derived CDR1 and CDR2 are LNHNV and YYDKDF (reference sequence). V lost 0 bases, J lost 4 bases, and 9 bases stayed unmatched. CDR3 residues: CATSRDLGTVGNQPQHF. The CDR3 DNA reads TGTGCCACCAGCAGAGATTTAGGGACAGTTGGTAATCAGCCCCAGCATTTT.

CDR3 sequence reads: CASSLNVREFIYEQYF. In nucleotides, the CDR3 is TGTGCCAGCAGTTTAAATGTCAGGGAATTTATTTACGAGCAGTACTTC. The rearrangement joins TRBV27 to TRBJ2-7, with D perhaps matching TRBD1 (5 bases). The CDR3 runs to 16 residues. Trimming stripped 2 bases from V and 4 bases from J, with 18 bases between. Germline-derived CDR1 and CDR2 are MNHEY and SMNVEV (reference sequence).

This rearrangement joins TRBV7-2 to TRBJ2-6, with D possibly called TRBD1 or TRBD2 (5 bases each). Looked up from germline, CDR1 is SGHTA and CDR2 is FQGNSA. The CDR3 sequence is 16 residues long. V dropped 8 bases and J dropped 4 bases, with 18 bases sitting between them. The DNA of the CDR3 is TGTGCCAGCGCACGACCTGGGGGTTCCGGGGCCAACGTCCTGACTTTC. Translating gives CASARPGGSGANVLTF.

The chain has TRBV24-1 and TRBJ1-2; 9 bases line up with TRBD1. V gave up 2 bases and J gave up 3 bases; unmatched junction bases: 0. The CDR3 is 14 amino acids. Germline CDR1 reads KGHDR; CDR2 reads SFDVKD. The CDR3 here is CATSDWDRDYGYTF. As DNA, the CDR3 is TGTGCCACCAGTGATTGGGACAGGGACTATGGCTACACCTTC.

The chain uses TRBV7-9 and TRBJ1-1; TRBD1 aligns across 8 bases. The V and J ends lost 5 bases and 4 bases, in that order; junction bases with no gene match: 6. Germline-derived CDR1 and CDR2 are SEHNR and FQNEAQ (reference sequence). This CDR3 has 14 residues. The CDR3 nucleotides read TGTGCCAGCAGCAAAGACAGGGGTATCACTGAAGCTTTCTTT. Its translation: CASSKDRGITEAFF.

The rearrangement links TRBV2 to TRBJ1-5; the D gene is possibly TRBD1 (5 bases). Deletions cut 2 bases from V and 1 base from J, with 9 bases between. Germline V gene lookup returns CDR1 SNHLY and CDR2 FYNNEI. This CDR3 has 15 residues. This chain's CDR3 is CASSEYGGSNQPQHF. CDR3 in DNA: TGTGCCAGCAGTGAATACGGGGGAAGCAATCAGCCCCAGCATTTT. Combining the CDR3 with reference TRBV2 and TRBJ1-5 gives the whole variable domain EPEVTQTPSHQVTQMGQEVILRCVPISNHLYFYWYRQILGQKVEFLVSFYNNEISEKSEIFDDQFSVERPDGSNFTLKIRSTKLEDSAMYFCASSEYGGSNQPQHFGDGTRLSIL.

The chain joins TRBV5-1 to TRBJ1-2; no reliable D call. The germline V gene encodes CDR1 SGHRS and CDR2 YFSETQ. With 0 bases removed from V and 0 bases from J, the gap between germline ends came to 15 bases. CDR3 size: 17 residues. CDR3: CASSLGVVERANYGYTF. In DNA form, the CDR3 reads TGCGCCAGCAGCTTGGGTGTTGTAGAGAGAGCTAACTATGGCTACACCTTC.

This rearrangement joins TRBV30 to TRBJ1-4; 7 nucleotides agree with TRBD1. The CDR3 spans 14 residues. From germline, CDR1 is GTSNPN and CDR2 SVGIG (reference sequence). The junction had 4 bases not matched to a gene; V was cut back by 2 bases and J by 4 bases. CDR3 DNA: TGTGCCTGGAGTATCCAGGGGGGTAATGAAAAACTGTTTTTT. Its protein is CAWSIQGGNEKLFF.

This chain uses TRBV28 with TRBJ2-3; D possibly uses TRBD1 or TRBD2 (5 bases each). CDR3 length: 14 amino acids. Germline V gene lookup returns CDR1 MDHEN and CDR2 SYDVKM. Between the trimmed V and J ends, which lost 2 bases and 5 bases, there was a span of 11 bases. The CDR3 here is CASSLKQAGDTQYF. The CDR3 nucleotides are TGTGCCAGCAGTTTAAAACAGGCGGGAGATACGCAGTATTTT.

The chain joins TRBV11-1 to TRBJ2-6; D ambiguous. Looked up from germline, CDR1 is SGHAT and CDR2 is FQDESV (reference sequence). The CDR3 spans 13 residues. The ends were cut back, 6 bases at V and 2 bases at J, with 5 bases in the middle. The CDR3 DNA is TGTGCCAGCAGTATACCTGGGGCCAACGTCCTGACTTTC. Its translation: CASSIPGANVLTF. Full variable domain (missing parts from reference TRBV11-1 and TRBJ2-6): EAEVAQSPRYKITEKSQAVAFWCDPISGHATLYWYRQILGQGPELLVQFQDESVVDDSQLPKDRFSAERLKGVDSTLKIQPAELGDSAMYLCASSIPGANVLTFGAGSRLTVL.

V gene TRBV6-4 combines with J gene TRBJ1-5; D is perhaps TRBD1 (6 bases). The CDR3 has 13 amino acids. Germline loops: CDR1 MRHNA, CDR2 SNTAGT. The V and J ends lost 6 bases and 5 bases respectively, with 11 bases between them. The CDR3 spells CASSGTTDQPQHF. The CDR3 region has the DNA TGTGCCAGCAGCGGGACAACCGATCAGCCCCAGCATTTT.

Comments on this clone: Sequence at one end of the junction differs from germline and may be a read error. V usage is TRBV7-7 and J usage is TRBJ2-5; the match to TRBD1 covers 7 bases. This CDR3 comprises 17 residues. In germline, CDR1 is SSHAT, CDR2 FNYEAQ (reference sequence). The CDR3 DNA is TGTGCTAGCAGCTTAGCGATAACCGGGACAGCAAGGGAGACCCAGTACTTC. Its protein is CASSLAITGTARETQYF.

The CDR3 region has the DNA TGTGCCAGCAGCCCGATGCGACTCAAGAACACTGAAGCTTTCTTT. This translates into CASSPMRLKNTEAFF. This chain links TRBV27 with TRBJ1-1, with D unresolved. Between the trimmed V and J ends, which lost 6 bases and 1 base, there was a span of 15 bases. CDR3 length: 15 amino acids. Per the germline V gene, CDR1 is MNHEY and CDR2 is SMNVEV (reference sequence).

V usage is TRBV7-9 and J usage is TRBJ1-5; D is uncertain. Germline CDR1 is SEHNR and CDR2 is FQNEAQ (reference sequence). This CDR3 has 13 residues. The V and J ends lost 1 base and 6 bases respectively, with 7 bases between them. The CDR3 here is CASSLGGSQPQHF. The CDR3, as DNA: TGTGCCAGCAGCTTAGGGGGTTCTCAGCCCCAGCATTTT.

V is TRBV29-1 and J is TRBJ1-1; maybe TRBD1 (5 bases). Between the trimmed V and J ends, which lost 6 bases and 4 bases, there was a span of 12 bases. Germline V lookup: CDR1 SQVTM, CDR2 ANQGSEA. This CDR3 has 12 amino acids. The CDR3: CSVNGGRTEAFF. The CDR3 nucleotides are TGCAGCGTGAACGGGGGACGCACTGAAGCTTTCTTT. Full variable domain (remainder filled in from reference TRBV29-1 and TRBJ1-1): SAVISQKPSRDICQRGTSLTIQCQVDSQVTMMFWYRQQPGQSLTLIATANQGSEATYESGFVIDKFPISRPNLTFSTLTVSNMSPEDSSIYLCSVNGGRTEAFFGQGTRLTVV.

This chain uses TRBV11-3 with TRBJ2-1, with D possibly being TRBD2 (6 bases). CDR1 and CDR2 from the germline V gene are SGHNT and YENEEA. The CDR3 runs to 16 residues. V dropped 0 bases and J dropped 0 bases, with 9 bases sitting between them. In nucleotides, the CDR3 is TGTGCCAGCAGCTTAGATGCGGGAAGCTCCTACAATGAGCAGTTCTTC. The encoded protein is CASSLDAGSSYNEQFF.

This chain joins TRBV5-6 and TRBJ1-5; D is uncertain. The germline V gene encodes CDR1 SGHDT and CDR2 YYEEEE. CDR3 length equals 15 residues. Trimming left V 0 bases short and J 0 bases short, with 7 bases between. The chain's CDR3 is CASSLGLYSNQPQHF. Here the CDR3 DNA reads TGTGCCAGCAGCTTGGGACTTTATAGCAATCAGCCCCAGCATTTT.